This T cell receptor (beta chain) was obtained from a study of control samples from healthy donors and cancer patients. Per the germline V gene, CDR1 is MDHEN and CDR2 is SYDVKM. The V and J ends lost 9 bases and 5 bases, in that order; junction bases with no gene match: 14. The CDR3 has 15 residues. Only in-frame clones appear in the TCRdb table, and some are missing; sequencing was by immunoSEQ multiplex PCR. This table holds 150,000 to 200,000 clones, nearly 90% found once. The rearrangement links TRBV28 to TRBJ1-1; 8 bases map to TRBD1. The receptor comes from a woman aged 45-59 years in good health. Sequenced material: blood. The CDR3 nucleotides read TGTGCCAGTAAACTCCTCCAGGGGGCTGGAACTGAAGCTTTCTTT. It encodes CASKLLQGAGTEAFF.